The next 22 T cell receptor beta chains were all read from a single sample in a study of blood T cell repertoires in COVID-19. TCRdb keeps only in-frame clones here, not all; method: immunoSEQ multiplex PCR. The sample lists more than 300,000 clones, 70% to 90% seen once, with roughly 1.2% in the top ten. Input material: PBMCs or T cells enriched from blood (not recorded which). Receptor source: a woman aged 18 to 35 who had recovered from COVID-19.

This chain joins TRBV27 and TRBJ1-1, with D maybe TRBD1 (5 bases). V was trimmed by 0 bases and J by 7 bases, leaving 9 bases between them. Germline-derived CDR1 and CDR2 are MNHEY and SMNVEV (reference sequence). The CDR3 consists of 13 residues. The CDR3 loop reads CASSLSGGSEAFF. CDR3 sequence (DNA): TGTGCCAGCAGTTTATCGGGGGGGAGTGAAGCTTTCTTT.

The V call is TRBV19, the J call TRBJ2-7, with TRBD1 matching 9 bases. V was pared by 6 bases and J by 3 bases, with 6 bases of the junction left unmatched. CDR1 and CDR2 (germline): LNHDA, SQIVND (reference sequence). The CDR3 runs 14 residues. The CDR3 loop is CASSLWDRDYEQYF. CDR3 coding DNA: TGTGCCAGTAGCCTCTGGGACAGGGACTACGAGCAGTACTTC.

This chain connects TRBV7-3 to TRBJ1-2; tentatively, D is TRBD1 (5 bases). The CDR3 is made up of 14 amino acids. V was pared by 5 bases and J by 7 bases, with 17 bases between. Looked up from germline, CDR1 is SGHTA and CDR2 is FQGTGA. The CDR3 loop is CASSPGTGRGGYTF. For the CDR3, the DNA is TGTGCCAGCAGCCCGGGGACGGGGCGGGGTGGCTACACCTTC.

With regard to this clone: This CDR3 is also generated by other DNA sequences in the sample. This rearrangement joins TRBV7-3 to TRBJ2-1; the D gene is possibly TRBD1 (6 bases). The CDR3 consists of 12 residues. Per the germline V gene, CDR1 is SGHTA and CDR2 is FQGTGA. V was shortened by 4 bases and J by 7 bases, with 8 bases between the two germline ends. This chain's CDR3 is CASSSQGNEQFF. CDR3 bases: TGTGCCAGCAGCTCCCAGGGGAATGAGCAGTTCTTC.

The rearrangement uses TRBV11-2 and TRBJ1-2, with a weak D call TRBD1 (5 bases). Looked up from germline, CDR1 is SGHAT and CDR2 is FQNNGV. The CDR3 extends over 13 amino acids. Trimming took 6 bases from V and 10 from J, leaving 18 bases between them. In DNA, the CDR3 is TGTGCCAGCAGGCATATAGCTGACAGTTACTACACCTTC. This encodes CASRHIADSYYTF. The whole variable domain, filled in from reference TRBV11-2 and TRBJ1-2, reads EAGVAQSPRYKIIEKRQSVAFWCNPISGHATLYWYQQILGQGPKLLIQFQNNGVVDDSQLPKDRFSAERLKGVDSTLKIQPAKLEDSAVYLCASRHIADSYYTFGSGTRLTVV.

The chain couples TRBV5-1 to TRBJ2-7, with TRBD1 as a possible D gene (6 bases). V was shortened by 3 bases and J by 2 bases, with 18 bases between the two germline ends. In germline, CDR1 is SGHRS, CDR2 YFSETQ. The CDR3 contains 16 residues. The CDR3 DNA is TGCGCCAGCAGCTCTCAAACCGGGACATCGGCCTACGAGCAGTACTTC. Translation: CASSSQTGTSAYEQYF.

The V call is TRBV7-6, the J call TRBJ2-7; D is possibly TRBD1 (6 bases). This CDR3 spans 13 amino acids. Germline CDR1 is SGHVS and CDR2 is FNYEAQ. Trimming stripped 0 bases from V and 6 bases from J, with 9 bases between. CDR3 protein: CASSLAMGAEQYF. The CDR3 nucleotides are TGTGCCAGCAGCTTAGCGATGGGGGCCGAGCAGTACTTC.

This clone was recorded a few times. The chain joins TRBV25-1 to TRBJ1-3; D possibly corresponds to TRBD1 (6 bases). CDR1 MGHDK and CDR2 SYGVNS come from the germline V gene. V was shortened by 7 bases and J by 2 bases, with 9 bases between the two germline ends. The CDR3 totals 13 residues. The DNA of the CDR3 is TGTGCCAGCACCAGGGGTCCTGGAAACACCATATATTTT. It yields the protein CASTRGPGNTIYF.

This clone was seen a handful of times. This chain links TRBV30 with TRBJ1-6; the D is unclear. V was trimmed by 1 base and J by 0 bases, leaving 10 bases between them. The CDR3 is made up of 16 amino acids. CDR1 and CDR2 (germline): GTSNPN, SVGIG (reference sequence). For the CDR3, the DNA is TGTGCCTGGAGTGGAACAGAGAGCTCCTATAATTCACCCCTCCACTTT. This gives the protein CAWSGTESSYNSPLHF.

This sequence joins TRBV11-2 and TRBJ1-1; 8 positions match TRBD1. The germline CDR1 and CDR2 sequences are SGHAT and FQNNGV. The CDR3 consists of 14 residues. V lost 5 bases to trimming and J lost 1 base; unmatched junction nucleotides: 3. The CDR3: CASSRGTGNTEAFF. The CDR3 nucleotides are TGTGCCAGCAGCCGTGGGACAGGGAACACTGAAGCTTTCTTT.

The chain joins TRBV27 to TRBJ1-2; TRBD1 aligns across 9 bases. Germline V gives CDR1 MNHEY, CDR2 SMNVEV (reference sequence). Trimming at V came to 4 bases and at J to 4 bases, leaving 7 bases not matched to a gene. The CDR3 contains 15 residues. CDR3 region: CASSSTGTGFYGYTF. CDR3 DNA sequence: TGTGCCAGCAGTTCAACCGGGACAGGGTTCTATGGCTACACCTTC.

The chain has TRBV2 and TRBJ1-2; no clear D. Germline-derived CDR1 and CDR2 are SNHLY and FYNNEI. This CDR3 is 12 amino acids long. Trimming took off 6 bases at V and 6 bases at J, with 11 bases between the two ends. Here the CDR3 reads CASSPRVNGYTF. CDR3 nucleotides: TGTGCCAGCAGCCCACGAGTTAATGGCTACACCTTC.

The chain carries TRBV4-1 and TRBJ1-2, with 8 positions matching TRBD1. Per the germline V gene, CDR1 is MGHRA and CDR2 is YSYEKL. This CDR3 spans 17 amino acids. Trimming took 5 bases from V and 2 from J; bases not matched to a gene: 13. Here the CDR3 reads CASSYRAQGQVNYGYTF. Here the CDR3 DNA reads TGCGCCAGCAGCTACCGCGCGCAGGGACAGGTGAACTATGGCTACACCTTC.

The V call is TRBV9, the J call TRBJ2-1; 10 nucleotides line up with TRBD2. Germline values: CDR1 SGDLS, CDR2 YYNGEE. This CDR3 has 15 amino acids. J lost 6 bases, V lost 3 bases, and 6 bases had no gene match. CDR3 loop: CASSDLAGAPNEQFF. The DNA for the CDR3 is TGTGCCAGCAGCGACCTAGCGGGGGCCCCCAATGAGCAGTTCTTC.

The count of this clone is one. The chain combines TRBV7-9 with TRBJ1-1; 7 bases are shared with TRBD1. The germline V gene has CDR1 SEHNR and CDR2 FQNEAQ (reference sequence). Trimming at V came to 1 base and at J to 3 bases, leaving 17 bases not matched to a gene. The CDR3 runs 19 residues. The CDR3 here is CASSLVTGTAIRRDTEAFF. Written as DNA, the CDR3 is TGTGCCAGCAGCTTAGTGACCGGGACAGCCATTCGACGGGACACTGAAGCTTTCTTT.

This chain links TRBV5-1 with TRBJ1-5; 7 bases are a match to TRBD1. The V gene's germline CDR1 is SGHRS and CDR2 YFSETQ. The CDR3 extends over 16 amino acids. The junction had 4 bases not matched to a gene; V was cut back by 1 base and J by 0 bases. The CDR3 region has the DNA TGCGCCAGCAGCTTGACAGGGGACCTTAGCAATCAGCCCCAGCATTTT. Translation: CASSLTGDLSNQPQHF. The full variable domain, with the rest looked up from reference TRBV5-1 and TRBJ1-5, is KAGVTQTPRYLIKTRGQQVTLSCSPISGHRSVSWYQQTPGQGLQFLFEYFSETQRNKGNFPGRFSGRQFSNSRSEMNVSTLELGDSALYLCASSLTGDLSNQPQHFGDGTRLSIL.

The gene calls are TRBV3-1 (or the pseudogene TRBV3-2) and TRBJ2-7, with 7 bases aligning to TRBD1. The junction had 5 bases not matched to a gene; V was cut back by 0 bases and J by 0 bases. The germline gives CDR1 LGHDT, CDR2 YNNKEL (reference sequence). The CDR3 has 16 residues. The CDR3 DNA is TGTGCCAGCAGCCAAGATGGGACAGCGGTCTCCTACGAGCAGTACTTC. As protein: CASSQDGTAVSYEQYF.

The chain has TRBV11-2 and TRBJ2-1, with 9 bases lining up with TRBD1. Germline CDR1 reads SGHAT; CDR2 reads FQNNGV. The trim removed 4 bases at V and 2 bases at J, leaving 6 bases unmatched. The CDR3 consists of 16 residues. The CDR3 DNA sequence: TGTGCCAGCAGCTCTACCCGGGACAGGGCCTACAATGAGCAGTTCTTC. It codes for CASSSTRDRAYNEQFF.

The chain recombines TRBV4-2 with TRBJ1-2; 11 bases align to TRBD1. Germline trimming cut 0 bases from V and 5 bases from J; bases unmatched to any gene: 5. Germline CDR1 LGHNA, CDR2 YNFKEQ. The CDR3 covers 16 residues. The CDR3 region is CASSQDGTGGRYGYTF. The CDR3, as DNA: TGTGCCAGCAGCCAAGATGGGACAGGGGGGAGGTATGGCTACACCTTC.

The chain recombines TRBV7-3 with TRBJ2-2; 9 positions match TRBD1. V gave up 4 bases and J gave up 6 bases; unmatched junction bases: 6. The CDR3 is 15 amino acids. Germline V lookup: CDR1 SGHTA, CDR2 FQGTGA. CDR3 region: CASSSIDRGAGELFF. The CDR3 DNA reads as TGTGCCAGCAGCTCCATAGACAGGGGGGCCGGGGAGCTGTTTTTT.

This chain joins TRBV27 and TRBJ1-2; D perhaps matches TRBD1 (5 bases). The V end lost 6 bases, the J end lost 8 bases, and 16 bases lay between the germline ends. The CDR3 runs 13 residues. Germline-derived CDR1 and CDR2 are MNHEY and SMNVEV (reference sequence). CDR3 sequence: CASSQGGGLGYTF. The CDR3 DNA is TGTGCCAGCAGCCAGGGAGGTGGCCTGGGCTACACCTTC.

This sequence joins TRBV10-1 and TRBJ2-2; the match to TRBD1 covers 11 bases. CDR1 is WNHNN and CDR2 is SYGVQD in the germline V gene (reference sequence). CDR3 length equals 15 residues. V was pared by 6 bases and J by 5 bases, with 5 bases of the junction left unmatched. The CDR3, as DNA: TGCGCCAGCAGCGGGACAGGGGGAGGAACCGGGGAGCTGTTTTTT. It is translated as CASSGTGGGTGELFF.